One and the same sample provided the 28 T cell receptor beta chains below, sequenced in a study of T cells in Graves' hyperthyroidism and ophthalmopathy. What was amplified from RNA transcripts were TCR beta CDR3 regions. TCR CDR3 underwent first-round RT-PCR with the HTBI primer set. TCRdb independently ran MiXCR on the multiplex PCR reads; one entry per CDR3 protein. Of just over 550,000 distinct CDR3 sequences listed, under 60% are singletons. Sample: peripheral blood or thyroid tissue (not recorded which). The source is a woman under 30 with Graves' hyperthyroidism.

In DNA form, the CDR3 reads TGTGCCAGCAGCCCGCCTGGGGGTATCGAGCAGTACTTC. It translates to CASSPPGGIEQYF. This chain uses TRBV25-1 with TRBJ2-7, with D tentatively TRBD1 or TRBD2 (5 bases each). The CDR3 contains 13 residues. From germline, CDR1 is MGHDK and CDR2 SYGVNS. Trimming cost V 6 bases and J 6 bases, with 15 bases left between them.

The chain links TRBV7-2 to TRBJ2-3; tentatively, D is TRBD1 (5 bases). In germline, CDR1 is SGHTA, CDR2 FQGNSA. The CDR3 is 15 amino acids. V was shortened by 2 bases and J by 0 bases, with 9 bases between the two germline ends. The CDR3 loop reads CASSLQGWSTDTQYF. CDR3 sequence (DNA): TGTGCCAGCAGCTTACAGGGCTGGAGCACAGATACGCAGTATTTT.

The table lists this clonotype with many counts. This chain links TRBV10-3 with TRBJ2-5, with 7 bases identical to TRBD1. The length of the CDR3 is 14 residues. In germline, CDR1 is ENHRY, CDR2 SYGVKD. After removal of 6 bases from V and 7 bases from J, the junction contained 11 bases not matched to a gene. The CDR3 sequence: CAIRQDREAVTQYF. In DNA, the CDR3 is TGTGCCATCAGACAAGACAGGGAAGCGGTGACCCAGTACTTC.

The J gene is TRBJ1-4, the V gene TRBV29-1; 7 bases align to TRBD1. This CDR3 spans 13 amino acids. J lost 8 bases, V lost 7 bases, and 10 bases had no gene match. The germline V gene encodes CDR1 SQVTM and CDR2 ANQGSEA. This CDR3 reads CSAGRGLGEKLFF. The DNA for the CDR3 is TGCAGCGCAGGAAGGGGGCTAGGGGAAAAACTGTTTTTT.

CDR3 sequence reads: CASRAGTGISGSLEQYF. Here the CDR3 DNA reads TGTGCCAGCAGGGCCGGGACAGGGATTAGCGGGAGCCTCGAGCAGTACTTC. The V and J genes are TRBV2 and TRBJ2-7, with D tentatively TRBD1 or TRBD2 (9 bases each). Germline CDR1 reads SNHLY; CDR2 reads FYNNEI. The CDR3 extends over 17 amino acids. Between the trimmed V and J ends, which lost 6 bases and 6 bases, there was a span of 27 bases.

Regarding this clonotype: One junction end disagrees with the germline gene, perhaps due to a read error. The genes are TRBV24-1 and TRBJ1-1; D call uncertain. This CDR3 spans 8 amino acids. CDR1 KGHDR and CDR2 SFDVKD come from the germline V gene. The CDR3 DNA reads as TGTGCCACCAGTGATTCGCCCTTT. Amino acids: CATSDSPF.

As concerns this clonotype: This may stem from a read error, because a much larger clone lies one nucleotide away. The V and J genes are TRBV7-2 and TRBJ2-5; D might be TRBD2 (5 bases). With 5 bases removed from V and 0 bases from J, the gap between germline ends came to 13 bases. CDR1 and CDR2 from the germline V gene are SGHTA and FQGNSA. This CDR3 is built from 15 residues. The CDR3 sequence is CASSPSSGYQETQYF. As DNA, the CDR3 is TGTGCCAGCAGCCCCTCAAGCGGATACCAAGAGACCCAGTACTTC.

On this clonotype itself: A clone one base away is much larger, so this may be a read error. This chain links TRBV10-3 with TRBJ2-7; 8 positions match TRBD1. This CDR3 spans 14 amino acids. Germline CDR1 and CDR2: ENHRY and SYGVKD. The CDR3 DNA sequence: TGTGCCATGAGGATGGACAGGGCGTCCTACGTGCAGTACTTC. Its translation is CAMRMDRASYVQYF.

The chain couples TRBV7-8 to TRBJ2-7; 9 bases agree with TRBD2. Trimming took 5 bases from V and 3 from J; bases not matched to a gene: 8. CDR1 and CDR2 (germline): SGHVS, FQNEAQ. The CDR3 is 15 amino acids. The DNA of the CDR3 is TGTGCCAGCAGCATCGTTAGCGGGAGCTACTACGAGCAGTACTTC. Translated: CASSIVSGSYYEQYF.

The table lists this clonotype with many counts. V gene TRBV7-9 combines with J gene TRBJ1-1; no firm D call. The CDR3 runs 15 residues. Germline CDR1 reads SEHNR; CDR2 reads FQNEAQ (reference sequence). V lost 2 bases, J lost 2 bases, and 12 bases lay in between. The CDR3 sequence is CASSLNPQSNTEAFF. The CDR3 region has the DNA TGTGCCAGCAGCTTAAATCCGCAGAGTAACACTGAAGCTTTCTTT.

This clonotype was counted a few times. This chain links TRBV19 with TRBJ1-2; TRBD1 agrees at 7 bases. The CDR3 totals 13 residues. The ends lost 6 bases at V and 4 bases at J; junction bases unmatched: 5. CDR1 and CDR2 (germline): LNHDA, SQIVND (reference sequence). Here the CDR3 DNA reads TGTGCCAGTAGCCGACAGGGTACCTATGGCTACACCTTC. It codes for CASSRQGTYGYTF.

The rearrangement links TRBV20-1 to TRBJ1-6, with 8 bases aligning to TRBD1. The CDR3 spans 14 residues. The germline CDR1 and CDR2 sequences are DFQATT and SNEGSKA (reference sequence). CDR3 nucleotides: TGCAGCGCCACAGGGACAGGCTCTGATTCACCCCTCCACTTT. The encoded protein is CSATGTGSDSPLHF.

The V call is TRBV12-3 or TRBV12-4, the J call TRBJ1-5; D is possibly TRBD1 (5 bases). The V and J ends lost 8 bases and 0 bases respectively, with 23 bases between them. The CDR3 consists of 18 residues. The CDR3 DNA reads as TGTGCCAGCTCTAGGGGAGGCAGGGCGGCCGATAGCAATCAGCCCCAGCATTTT. The encoded protein is CASSRGGRAADSNQPQHF.

This clonotype was seen only a few times. The J gene is TRBJ1-2, the V gene TRBV5-1, with 10 bases aligning to TRBD1. Germline assignment: CDR1 SGHRS and CDR2 YFSETQ. The CDR3 sequence is 13 residues long. The junction had 8 bases not matched to a gene; V was cut back by 5 bases and J by 10 bases. The CDR3 is CASRSAGTGDYTF. The CDR3 bases are TGCGCCAGCAGGTCGGCCGGGACAGGGGACTACACCTTC.

This clonotype was seen only a few times. This chain uses TRBV3-2 with TRBJ1-2. TRBV3-2 corresponds to a pseudogene. The CDR3 has 13 amino acids. The CDR3 spells CASSQAAGDGYTF. The CDR3 DNA follows: TGTGCCAGCAGCCAAGCGGCAGGTGATGGCTACACCTTC.

As for this clonotype: One end of the junction varies from germline; a read error may be responsible. The chain joins TRBV2 to TRBJ1-5; 9 bases line up with TRBD1. Germline loops: CDR1 SNHLY, CDR2 FYNNEI. The CDR3 is 15 residues long. CDR3 in amino acids: CATSDPRGQGQPQHF. CDR3 in DNA: TGTGCCACCAGTGACCCTCGGGGACAGGGTCAGCCCCAGCATTTT.

As concerns this clonotype: Sequence at one end of the junction differs from germline and may be a read error. The gene calls are TRBV11-1 and TRBJ2-7; TRBD1 matches at 9 bases. The CDR3 spans 14 residues. Germline V gives CDR1 SGHAT, CDR2 FQDESV (reference sequence). The CDR3 DNA is TGCGCCAGCAGCCAGGGGACAGGGAATGACGAGCAGTACTTC. Its protein is CASSQGTGNDEQYF.

Comments on this clonotype: One junction end does not reproduce the germline sequence, and a read error may be involved. V is TRBV5-1 and J is TRBJ1-1, with D possibly TRBD1 on 6 matching bases. Germline CDR1 reads SGHRS; CDR2 reads YFSETQ. The CDR3 runs to 16 residues. CDR3 in amino acids: CASSGGPGGHNTEAFF. Written as DNA, the CDR3 is TGTGCCAGCAGCGGGGGTCCCGGGGGACACAACACTGAAGCTTTCTTT.

The J gene is TRBJ2-7, the V gene TRBV7-9, with 8 bases fitting TRBD2. The CDR3 runs 14 residues. Germline V gene lookup returns CDR1 SEHNR and CDR2 FQNEAQ (reference sequence). After removal of 5 bases from V and 1 base from J, the junction contained 4 bases not matched to a gene. The CDR3 loop is CASSGGLASYEQYF. CDR3 in DNA: TGTGCCAGCAGCGGAGGACTAGCTTCCTACGAGCAGTACTTC.

This clonotype has a count of ten or more. The chain joins TRBV2 to TRBJ1-2; no clear D. CDR3 length: 14 residues. The V gene's germline CDR1 is SNHLY and CDR2 FYNNEI. The V end lost 5 bases, the J end lost 0 bases, and 10 bases lay between the germline ends. The CDR3 DNA reads TGTGCCAGCAGTAATGGGCTCGCTAACTATGGCTACACCTTC. It yields the protein CASSNGLANYGYTF.

This clonotype has just a few counts. The chain recombines TRBV7-6 with TRBJ2-2, with D hard to call. The V and J ends lost 3 bases and 0 bases respectively, with 5 bases between them. Germline-derived CDR1 and CDR2 are SGHVS and FNYEAQ. The CDR3 is 14 residues long. Here the CDR3 reads CASSFESNTGELFF. CDR3 coding DNA: TGTGCCAGCAGCTTTGAGTCGAACACCGGGGAGCTGTTTTTT.

This clonotype was seen a few times. The chain couples TRBV9 to TRBJ2-5; 7 bases agree with TRBD1. In germline, CDR1 is SGDLS, CDR2 YYNGEE. This CDR3 comprises 14 residues. With 4 bases clipped from V and 5 bases from J, the junction kept 8 bases outside the gene matches. CDR3 bases: TGTGCCAGCAGCCTGACAGGGATTAGGGAGACCCAGTACTTC. Protein sequence: CASSLTGIRETQYF. Drawing the rest from reference TRBV9 and TRBJ2-5, the complete variable domain is DSGVTQTPKHLITATGQRVTLRCSPRSGDLSVYWYQQSLDQGLQFLIQYYNGEERAKGNILERFSAQQFPDLHSELNLSSLELGDSALYFCASSLTGIRETQYFGPGTRLLVL.

This clonotype was observed many times. V gene TRBV20-1 combines with J gene TRBJ1-5; D call uncertain. Trimming stripped 0 bases from V and 6 bases from J, with 9 bases between. The germline gives CDR1 DFQATT, CDR2 SNEGSKA (reference sequence). This CDR3 is built from 13 residues. CDR3 region: CSARDGWAQPQHF. The DNA for the CDR3 is TGCAGTGCTAGAGATGGGTGGGCTCAGCCCCAGCATTTT.

Turning to this clonotype: A much larger clone is a single base away; this may be a read error. The chain uses TRBV24-1 and TRBJ1-4; maybe TRBD1 (5 bases). CDR1 is KGHDR and CDR2 is SFDVKD in the germline V gene. CDR3 length equals 15 residues. The germline V and J ends were trimmed by 3 bases and 5 bases, with 12 bases remaining between them. As DNA, the CDR3 is TGTGCCACCAGTGATAGCAGGGCGGGGAATGAAAAACTGTTTTTT. Its translation: CATSDSRAGNEKLFF.

V gene TRBV20-1 combines with J gene TRBJ1-1; D ambiguous. Germline CDR1 is DFQATT and CDR2 is SNEGSKA (reference sequence). CDR3 length: 12 amino acids. DNA for the CDR3: TGCGTTGTCCAATTGGGGAACACTGAAGCTTTCTTT. It yields the protein CVVQLGNTEAFF.

The chain is built from TRBV11-2 and TRBJ2-5; 8 nucleotides match TRBD2. Germline V gives CDR1 SGHAT, CDR2 FQNNGV. The CDR3 spans 13 residues. J lost 6 bases, V lost 5 bases, and 5 bases had no gene match. This chain's CDR3 is CASSHGRAQTQYF. CDR3 nucleotides: TGTGCCAGCAGCCACGGGAGGGCTCAGACCCAGTACTTC.

About this clonotype: A clone one base away is much larger, so this may be a read error. The V call is TRBV10-3, the J call TRBJ2-2; 9 bases line up with TRBD1. CDR3 size: 15 residues. V shed 8 bases, J shed 6 bases, and the junction held 10 bases outside the gene matches. Germline V CDR1 and CDR2: ENHRY, SYGVKD. CDR3 nucleotide sequence: TGTGCCATCTCTACGGGGACAGGGCGGGCCGGGGAGCTGTTTTTT. Protein product: CAISTGTGRAGELFF.

To note about this clonotype: A much larger clone sits a single nucleotide away, making a read error possible. The chain links TRBV2 to TRBJ1-1; D perhaps matches TRBD1 (6 bases). This CDR3 has 14 amino acids. Germline V gene sequence: CDR1 SNHLY, CDR2 FYNNEI. V was shortened by 11 bases and J by 4 bases, with 20 bases between the two germline ends. This CDR3 reads CAVVGGALSTEAFF. The CDR3 nucleotides read TGTGCCGTCGTAGGGGGGGCCCTGAGCACTGAAGCTTTCTTT.